The rows below give T cell receptor beta chains drawn from one sample of a study of T-cell memory formation after mild COVID-19. TCRdb fed the 5' RACE reads into MiXCR, producing one record per CDR3 protein. This sample yields some 450,000 distinct CDR3 sequences, of which around 19% are seen a single time; 7.5% to 9.5% belongs to the top ten. The source material was PBMCs or a T cell subset sorted from them (not recorded which). These receptors all stem from an adult woman who had mild COVID-19 (a few samples of this study predate the infection). Cell type and time point are not known. Both conserved end residues are part of each CDR3. Each record gives: clone size, D gene, J gene, CDR3 length, V gene, CDR3 protein, CDR3 DNA. D genes are given only for firm matches. For some rows the clone size is stated as once, few or many, or as a class when expanded; others skip it.

size: .; D: .; J: TRBJ1-1; length: 15; V: TRBV7-8; CDR3: CASSRRDAGGTEAFF; DNA: TGTGCCAGCAGCCGCCGGGATGCTGGGGGCACTGAAGCTTTCTTT
size: .; D: .; J: TRBJ2-7; length: 13; V: TRBV9; CDR3: CASSVAGNYEQYF; DNA: TGTGCCAGCAGCGTAGCCGGGAACTACGAGCAGTACTTC
size: .; D: .; J: TRBJ1-2; length: 18; V: TRBV6-2/TRBV6-3; CDR3: CASSYPHDGLGSDYGYTF; DNA: TGTGCCAGCAGTTACCCGCATGATGGTCTAGGGAGTGACTATGGCTACACCTTC
size: .; D: TRBD1; J: TRBJ2-1; length: 13; V: TRBV6-1; CDR3: CASRVQGALEQFF; DNA: TGTGCCAGCAGAGTTCAGGGGGCCCTTGAGCAGTTCTTC
size: few; D: .; J: TRBJ2-1; length: 13; V: TRBV7-9; CDR3: CASSLSEVSEQFF; DNA: TGTGCCAGCAGCTTATCTGAAGTTAGTGAGCAGTTCTTC
size: many; D: .; J: TRBJ2-3; length: 15; V: TRBV15; CDR3: CATSRDNVDSDTQYF; DNA: TGTGCCACCAGCAGAGATAACGTGGATTCGGATACGCAGTATTTT
size: few; D: .; J: TRBJ2-1; length: 18; V: TRBV5-6; CDR3: CASSTERLALHSYNEQFF; DNA: TGTGCCAGCAGCACGGAGCGGCTAGCCCTTCACTCCTACAATGAGCAGTTCTTC
size: few; D: TRBD2; J: TRBJ2-1; length: 16; V: TRBV5-1; CDR3: CASCPFAGDPVNEQFF; DNA: TGCGCCAGCTGCCCTTTTGCGGGAGACCCCGTCAATGAGCAGTTCTTC
size: few; D: TRBD2; J: TRBJ2-4; length: 15; V: TRBV5-1; CDR3: CASSLQASGKNIQYF; DNA: TGCGCCAGCAGCTTGCAGGCTAGCGGTAAAAACATTCAGTACTTC
size: .; D: .; J: TRBJ1-1; length: 16; V: TRBV6-1; CDR3: CASSEAPQDGNTEAFF; DNA: TGTGCCAGCAGTGAAGCCCCTCAGGACGGCAACACTGAAGCTTTCTTT
size: .; D: .; J: TRBJ2-7; length: 13; V: TRBV20-1; CDR3: CSAKDFLSYEQYF; DNA: TGCAGTGCTAAGGACTTCCTCTCCTACGAGCAGTACTTC
size: few; D: .; J: TRBJ2-2; length: 15; V: TRBV24-1; CDR3: CATSDGSRVTGELFF; DNA: TGTGCCACCAGTGATGGTAGCAGGGTCACCGGGGAGCTGTTTTTT
size: many; D: .; J: TRBJ1-1; length: 15; V: TRBV2; CDR3: CASSEAPGTNTEAFF; DNA: TGTGCCAGCAGTGAAGCGCCGGGGACGAACACTGAAGCTTTCTTT
size: .; D: .; J: TRBJ2-5; length: 14; V: TRBV18; CDR3: CASSPMGGGETQYF; DNA: TGTGCCAGCTCACCGATGGGGGGCGGCGAGACCCAGTACTTC
size: few; D: .; J: TRBJ1-1; length: 18; V: TRBV5-6; CDR3: CASIDSDRRLFRNTEAFF; DNA: TGTGCCAGCATAGACTCGGACAGACGGTTATTCAGGAACACTGAAGCTTTCTTT
size: few; D: TRBD1; J: TRBJ1-1; length: 15; V: TRBV7-9; CDR3: CASSLGAGGNTEAFF; DNA: TGTGCCAGCAGCTTAGGCGCAGGGGGGAACACTGAAGCTTTCTTT
size: .; D: TRBD2; J: TRBJ2-1; length: 13; V: TRBV20-1; CDR3: CSAIAGGYNEQFF; DNA: TGCAGTGCTATAGCGGGAGGTTACAATGAGCAGTTCTTC
size: few; D: .; J: TRBJ1-4; length: 14; V: TRBV4-3; CDR3: CASSAGLEDLKLFF; DNA: TGCGCCAGCAGCGCGGGTCTAGAGGACCTTAAACTGTTTTTT
size: few; D: .; J: TRBJ2-7; length: 11; V: TRBV19; CDR3: CASGERDEQYF; DNA: TGTGCCAGTGGGGAGCGGGACGAGCAGTACTTC
size: few; D: TRBD1; J: TRBJ2-5; length: 15; V: TRBV7-2; CDR3: CASSLPGQSQETQYF; DNA: TGTGCCAGCAGCTTACCGGGACAGAGCCAAGAGACCCAGTACTTC
size: few; D: .; J: TRBJ1-2; length: 15; V: TRBV3-1; CDR3: CASSLTTTRSLGYTF; DNA: TGTGCCAGCAGCCTAACCACCACAAGATCTCTCGGCTACACCTTC
size: .; D: TRBD1; J: TRBJ1-2; length: 14; V: TRBV20-1; CDR3: CSASPDRQGRGYTF; DNA: TGCAGTGCTAGCCCTGATCGACAGGGGAGAGGCTACACCTTC
size: many; D: .; J: TRBJ2-1; length: 15; V: TRBV5-1; CDR3: CASSRARSSYNEQFF; DNA: TGCGCCAGCAGCCGAGCAAGAAGCTCCTACAATGAGCAGTTCTTC
size: .; D: TRBD2; J: TRBJ2-3; length: 15; V: TRBV5-5; CDR3: CASSSLTSPVDTQYF; DNA: TGTGCCAGCAGCTCCCTGACTAGCCCGGTGGATACGCAGTATTTT
size: few; D: .; J: TRBJ1-1; length: 13; V: TRBV19; CDR3: CASRQGEITEAFF; DNA: TGTGCCAGTAGACAAGGGGAAATCACTGAAGCTTTCTTT
size: few; D: .; J: TRBJ1-5; length: 15; V: TRBV5-1; CDR3: CASSLDTGSNQPQHF; DNA: TGCGCCAGCAGCTTGGACACAGGTAGCAATCAGCCCCAGCATTTT
size: .; D: .; J: TRBJ2-3; length: 15; V: TRBV20-1; CDR3: CSASRTGRSTDTQYF; DNA: TGCAGTGCCTCGCGAACAGGGAGATCCACAGATACGCAGTATTTT
size: few; D: .; J: TRBJ2-2; length: 17; V: TRBV5-1; CDR3: CASSPPAGGILTGELFF; DNA: TGCGCCAGCAGCCCCCCAGCGGGCGGGATACTGACCGGGGAGCTGTTTTTT
size: .; D: .; J: TRBJ2-7; length: 13; V: TRBV29-1; CDR3: CSVGGAGPYEQYF; DNA: TGCAGCGTGGGGGGGGCAGGACCCTACGAGCAGTACTTC
size: few; D: TRBD2; J: TRBJ2-3; length: 15; V: TRBV2; CDR3: CASRELAAGTDTQYF; DNA: TGTGCCAGCAGAGAACTAGCGGCCGGCACAGATACGCAGTATTTT
size: .; D: .; J: TRBJ2-3; length: 15; V: TRBV7-3; CDR3: CASSLASGLLDTQYF; DNA: TGTGCCAGCAGCTTAGCCTCTGGACTGTTAGATACGCAGTATTTT
size: .; D: TRBD2; J: TRBJ2-1; length: 16; V: TRBV7-9; CDR3: CASSRGVAGGPPEQFF; DNA: TGTGCCAGCAGCCGGGGAGTAGCGGGGGGGCCCCCTGAGCAGTTCTTC
size: .; D: .; J: TRBJ2-2; length: 14; V: TRBV3-1; CDR3: CASSSRAPTGELFF; DNA: TGTGCCAGCAGCTCACGGGCCCCCACCGGGGAGCTGTTTTTT
size: .; D: .; J: TRBJ1-2; length: 13; V: TRBV2; CDR3: CASSEIGGYGYTF; DNA: TGTGCCAGCAGTGAAATCGGGGGCTATGGCTACACCTTC
size: .; D: .; J: TRBJ1-4; length: 15; V: TRBV6-6; CDR3: CASTPQRGSGEKLFF; DNA: TGTGCCAGCACCCCTCAACGGGGTTCAGGAGAAAAACTGTTTTTT